This TCR beta chain comes out of a study of cytomegalovirus exposure and HLA in healthy donors. Study summary: One earlier analysis, a look at 150 million to 200 million T cells, found more than 100 million unique TCR beta sequences.

The study ran its PCR with 60 Vbeta and 13 Jbeta primers. Only in-frame clones appear in the TCRdb table, and some are missing; sequencing was by immunoSEQ multiplex PCR. Here the sample spans tens of thousands of clones, 73% being singletons. Points on this clone: Its antigen remains unidentified.

Findings of the study overall: The authors judged a highly shared variant cluster likely a sequencing artifact. DRB1 had the most TCR associations and HLA-C the fewest, a later analysis found, with rates varying by HLA locus.

The J segment lost 7 bases and the V segment lost 9 bases, leaving 4 bases of the junction unmatched. The CDR3 runs to 11 residues. Looked up from germline, CDR1 is SNHLY and CDR2 is FYNNEI. Source material: PBMCs. The source of this sequence is a man aged 50 to 59 in good health and CMV-seronegative. The rearrangement links TRBV2 to TRBJ1-1; 8 bases map to TRBD1. The CDR3 DNA reads as TGTGCCAGTCAGGGGGCGAATGAAGCTTTCTTT. It translates to CASQGANEAFF.